This T cell receptor beta chain is from a study of PD-L1 blockade in urothelial cancer. Study-level information: The study started patients on atezolizumab at some point between 2014 and 2016, giving 1,200 mg intravenously every 3 weeks. At 3 weeks after treatment start (second dose) and again at 6 weeks, blood was analyzed.

Time point reported: pretreatment peripheral blood. It was locally advanced or metastatic urothelial carcinoma that patients had. The ends were cut back, 6 bases at V and 0 bases at J, with 11 bases in the middle. This CDR3 is 14 amino acids long. The V gene's germline CDR1 is MNHEY and CDR2 SVGAGI. Some clones are missing from TCRdb's copy, which holds only in-frame ones; the method was immunoSEQ multiplex PCR. The sample holds over 35,000 clones, about 85% seen once. The sequencing here drew on PBMCs, taken around atezolizumab (anti-PD-L1) treatment. The chain links TRBV6-5 to TRBJ1-1; D may be TRBD1 (6 bases). The TCR comes from a man at least 80 years old with urothelial cancer. CDR3 in DNA: TGTGCCAGCAGACGGGACAACGTGAACACTGAAGCTTTCTTT. It codes for CASRRDNVNTEAFF.